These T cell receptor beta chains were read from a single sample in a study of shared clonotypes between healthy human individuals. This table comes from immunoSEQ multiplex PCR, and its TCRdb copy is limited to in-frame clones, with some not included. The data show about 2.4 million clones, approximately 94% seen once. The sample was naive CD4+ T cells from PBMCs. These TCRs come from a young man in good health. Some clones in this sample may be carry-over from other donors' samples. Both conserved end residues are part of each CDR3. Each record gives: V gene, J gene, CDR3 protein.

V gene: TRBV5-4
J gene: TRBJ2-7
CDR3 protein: CASSLGTSFYEQYF

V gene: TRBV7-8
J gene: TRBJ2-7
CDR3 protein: CVSMGRGPYEQYF

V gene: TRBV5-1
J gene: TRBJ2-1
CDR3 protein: CASSNRDSYNEQFF

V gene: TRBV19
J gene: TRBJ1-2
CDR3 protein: CASSPGTGRGYTF

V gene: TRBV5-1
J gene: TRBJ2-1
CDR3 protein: CASSLGSGESKQFF

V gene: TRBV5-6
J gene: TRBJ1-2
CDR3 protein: CASSSRTYSYTF

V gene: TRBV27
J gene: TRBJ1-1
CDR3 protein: CASSLNRGWGTEAFF

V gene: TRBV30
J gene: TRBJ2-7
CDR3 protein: CAWSPGLANFEQYF

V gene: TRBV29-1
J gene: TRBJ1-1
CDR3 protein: CSVRGLMNTEAFF

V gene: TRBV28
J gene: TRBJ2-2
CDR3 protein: CASMSSPGVGTGELFF

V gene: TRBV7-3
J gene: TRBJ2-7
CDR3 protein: CASSPWGLTVRSYEQYF

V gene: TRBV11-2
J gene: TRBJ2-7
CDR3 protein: CASSLEAAEQYF

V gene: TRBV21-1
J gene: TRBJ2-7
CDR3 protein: CASSNSRLPSYEQYF

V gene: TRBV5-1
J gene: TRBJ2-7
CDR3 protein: CASSLDRTSGEQYF

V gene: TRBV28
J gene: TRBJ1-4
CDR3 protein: CASSRPRGGSEKLFF

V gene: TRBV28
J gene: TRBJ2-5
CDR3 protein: CASSTGRETQYF

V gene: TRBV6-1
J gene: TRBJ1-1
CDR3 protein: CASSEARTSWAEAFF

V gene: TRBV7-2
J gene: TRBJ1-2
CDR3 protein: CASSLQGGRNYGYTF

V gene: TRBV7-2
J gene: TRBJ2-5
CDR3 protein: CASSDRGETQYF

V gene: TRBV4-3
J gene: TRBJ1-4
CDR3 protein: CASSPVWAQGTEKLFF

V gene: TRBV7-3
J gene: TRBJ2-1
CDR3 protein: CASSLTRTSAVDEQFF

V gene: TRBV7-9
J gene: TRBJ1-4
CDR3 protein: CASSRGSSTNEKLFF

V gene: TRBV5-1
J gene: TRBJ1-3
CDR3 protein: CASSFDWDPGNTIYF

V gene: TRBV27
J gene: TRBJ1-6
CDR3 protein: CASSYRGYNSPLHF

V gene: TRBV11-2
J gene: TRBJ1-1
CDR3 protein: CASSFQRPLVTEAFF

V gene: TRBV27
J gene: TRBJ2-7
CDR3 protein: CASSSDRGSYEQYF

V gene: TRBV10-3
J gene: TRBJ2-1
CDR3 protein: CAISERPAGDYNEQFF

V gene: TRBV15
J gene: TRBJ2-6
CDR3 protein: CATSLTGTGDRVVLTF

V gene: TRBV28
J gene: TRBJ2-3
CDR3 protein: CASSSIRTSGSNTQYF

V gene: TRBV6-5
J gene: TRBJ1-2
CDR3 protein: CASSNDRALYGYTF

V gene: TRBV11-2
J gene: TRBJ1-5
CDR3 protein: CASSLGPYQPQHF

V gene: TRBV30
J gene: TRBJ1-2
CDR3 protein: CAWDRGPDLGYTF

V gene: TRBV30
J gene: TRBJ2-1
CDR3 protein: CARGTDSGVVYNEQFF

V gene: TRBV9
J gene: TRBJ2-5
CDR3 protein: CASSVGAVETQYF

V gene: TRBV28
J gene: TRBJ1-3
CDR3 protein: CASIATDSGNTIYF

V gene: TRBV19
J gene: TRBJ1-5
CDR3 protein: CASTPRGGGRVQPQHF

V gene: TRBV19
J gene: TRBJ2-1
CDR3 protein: CASKDGAGGPRYNEQFF

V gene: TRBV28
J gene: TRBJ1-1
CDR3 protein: CASSSTYRDEAFF

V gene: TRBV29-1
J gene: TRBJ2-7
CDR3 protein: CSASRQGAEYEQYF

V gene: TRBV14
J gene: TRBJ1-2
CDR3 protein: CASSQDWRVNYGYTF